This TCR beta chain was observed in a study of response to subunit inactivated influenza vaccine. Using its own MiXCR run on the RT-PCR reads, TCRdb lists one record per CDR3 protein. The profile shows some 850,000 distinct CDR3 sequences, roughly 20% of them singletons. The source material was PBMCs from blood, sampled 5 days after vaccination. The TCR sequence derives from a man between 50 and 59 years old who received an inactivated influenza vaccine.

The CDR3 sequence is CASSHGTYTGELFF. As DNA, the CDR3 is TGCGCCAGCAGCCATGGGACATACACCGGGGAGCTGTTTTTT. The chain uses TRBV4-1 and TRBJ2-2, with D perhaps TRBD1 (6 bases). This CDR3 is built from 14 residues. The germline V and J ends were trimmed by 3 bases and 3 bases, with 8 bases remaining between them. Germline V gives CDR1 MGHRA, CDR2 YSYEKL.